A single sample is the source of the 27 T cell receptor beta chains below, sequenced in a study of T cell responses to AZD1222 COVID-19 vaccine. Profiled with immunoSEQ multiplex PCR; TCRdb holds only in-frame clones, not every one. The profile shows 150,000 to 200,000 clones, roughly 92% of them singletons. This sample comprised peripheral blood, obtained on day 0 of AZD1222 vaccination. The receptors derive from an adult in good health.

This chain uses TRBV7-2 with TRBJ2-4; TRBD1 agrees at 7 bases. The V gene's germline CDR1 is SGHTA and CDR2 FQGNSA. The CDR3 covers 16 residues. After removal of 1 base from V and 0 bases from J, the junction contained 3 bases not matched to a gene. CDR3 coding DNA: TGTGCCAGCAGCTTAGGTTCAGGGGGAGCCAAAAACATTCAGTACTTC. Its translation: CASSLGSGGAKNIQYF.

The chain joins TRBV2 to TRBJ2-3; 8 nucleotides align to TRBD2. Germline values: CDR1 SNHLY, CDR2 FYNNEI. The CDR3 extends over 15 amino acids. The V gene end was trimmed by 6 bases and the J gene end by 0 bases; junction bases not matched to a gene: 5. The DNA for the CDR3 is TGTGCCAGCAGCGAGACTAGCGCCAGCACAGATACGCAGTATTTT. This codes for CASSETSASTDTQYF. Full variable domain (rest looked up from reference TRBV2 and TRBJ2-3): EPEVTQTPSHQVTQMGQEVILRCVPISNHLYFYWYRQILGQKVEFLVSFYNNEISEKSEIFDDQFSVERPDGSNFTLKIRSTKLEDSAMYFCASSETSASTDTQYFGPGTRLTVL.

J is TRBJ1-1 and V is TRBV15; the D gene is possibly TRBD1 (6 bases). CDR3 length: 15 amino acids. CDR1 and CDR2 from the germline V gene are LNHNV and YYDKDF (reference sequence). V gave up 0 bases and J gave up 5 bases, with 13 bases separating them. The CDR3, as DNA: TGTGCCACCAGCAGAGAGACAGGAGGATGGACTGAAGCTTTCTTT. This translates into CATSRETGGWTEAFF.

This chain joins TRBV6-1 and TRBJ1-1, with 7 bases fitting TRBD1. The V gene end was trimmed by 3 bases and the J gene end by 6 bases; junction bases not matched to a gene: 10. The CDR3 spans 15 residues. The V gene's germline CDR1 is MNHNS and CDR2 SASEGT. CDR3 region: CASSDSSEGAAEAFF. CDR3 DNA sequence: TGTGCCAGCAGTGATTCGTCGGAGGGGGCAGCTGAAGCTTTCTTT.

CDR3 DNA sequence: TGTGCCAGCAGCTTATTGCATCCGGACAGAACGAACACCGGGGAGCTGTTTTTT. Amino acids: CASSLLHPDRTNTGELFF. The chain combines TRBV7-8 with TRBJ2-2, with D perhaps matching TRBD1 (6 bases). There are 18 residues in the CDR3. V shed 2 bases and J shed 0 bases, with 16 bases lying between them. CDR1 and CDR2 (germline): SGHVS, FQNEAQ.

The chain has TRBV10-3 and TRBJ2-5; no clear D gene. V was trimmed by 3 bases and J by 5 bases, leaving 10 bases between them. The germline V gene encodes CDR1 ENHRY and CDR2 SYGVKD. The CDR3 is made up of 13 amino acids. The CDR3 DNA sequence: TGTGCCATCAGTGAATCTCGCAGTGAGACCCAGTACTTC. It translates to CAISESRSETQYF.

J is TRBJ2-5 and V is TRBV5-1, with TRBD2 matching over 9 bases. The CDR3 covers 16 residues. Germline loops: CDR1 SGHRS, CDR2 YFSETQ. V gave up 2 bases and J gave up 5 bases; unmatched junction bases: 10. CDR3 region: CASSLTGGAGGETQYF. The CDR3 DNA follows: TGCGCCAGCAGCTTAACTGGGGGAGCGGGGGGCGAGACCCAGTACTTC. The complete variable domain, with remaining parts taken from reference TRBV5-1 and TRBJ2-5, reads KAGVTQTPRYLIKTRGQQVTLSCSPISGHRSVSWYQQTPGQGLQFLFEYFSETQRNKGNFPGRFSGRQFSNSRSEMNVSTLELGDSALYLCASSLTGGAGGETQYFGPGTRLLVL.

The chain links TRBV28 to TRBJ2-7; D is undetermined. CDR3 length: 12 amino acids. Trimming took off 3 bases at V and 2 bases at J, with 5 bases between the two ends. Germline V gene data show CDR1 as MDHEN and CDR2 as SYDVKM. CDR3 nucleotides: TGTGCCAGCAGTTTTGGGCCCTACGAGCAGTACTTC. Translation gives CASSFGPYEQYF.

This sequence joins TRBV7-8 and TRBJ2-2, with TRBD1 matching 8 bases. J lost 6 bases, V lost 6 bases, and 6 bases had no gene match. The CDR3 consists of 14 residues. CDR1 SGHVS and CDR2 FQNEAQ come from the germline V gene. The CDR3 nucleotides read TGTGCCAGCAGTCCAACAGGGGGGTCCGGGGAGCTGTTTTTT. Translation gives CASSPTGGSGELFF.

J is TRBJ1-1 and V is TRBV19; a weak D match, TRBD1 (6 bases). V lost 5 bases, J lost 4 bases, and 26 bases lay in between. This CDR3 region has 18 residues. The germline CDR1 and CDR2 sequences are LNHDA and SQIVND (reference sequence). CDR3 sequence reads: CASSALRGGGGLSTEAFF. In DNA form, the CDR3 reads TGTGCCAGTAGTGCCCTCCGAGGAGGAGGGGGGCTGAGCACTGAAGCTTTCTTT.

This clone was seen a few times. The gene calls are TRBV5-1 and TRBJ1-6, with D tentatively TRBD1 (6 bases). Germline CDR1 SGHRS, CDR2 YFSETQ. This CDR3 has 17 residues. The V gene lost 5 bases and the J gene lost 0 bases, with 15 bases spanning the gap. The CDR3 loop is CASRPGTPSSYNSPLHF. CDR3 nucleotides: TGCGCCAGCAGACCTGGGACACCGAGCTCCTATAATTCACCCCTCCACTTT.

In nucleotides, the CDR3 is TGTGCCAGCAGTTTAGACAGGGACTATGGCTACACCTTC. Translating it yields CASSLDRDYGYTF. The chain couples TRBV28 to TRBJ1-2; 7 bases map to TRBD1. CDR1 and CDR2 (germline): MDHEN, SYDVKM. The CDR3 has 13 residues. The V segment lost 2 bases and the J segment 3 bases; nucleotides outside the gene matches: 0.

The CDR3 nucleotides read TGTGCCACCAGCAGGATTAGCTGGGGAGCCTACAATGAGCAGTTCTTC. This sequence encodes CATSRISWGAYNEQFF. This chain uses TRBV15 with TRBJ2-1, with D tentatively TRBD2 (5 bases). This CDR3 has 16 amino acids. Germline CDR1 reads LNHNV; CDR2 reads YYDKDF (reference sequence). The ends were cut back, 3 bases at V and 2 bases at J, with 14 bases in the middle.

V and J are TRBV6-5 and TRBJ2-6; D remains ambiguous. The V end was cut by 5 bases, the J end by 7 bases, with 12 bases between. The germline gives CDR1 MNHEY, CDR2 SVGAGI. This CDR3 has 14 residues. The CDR3 sequence is CASSPSRYANVLTF. The CDR3 nucleotides read TGTGCCAGCAGTCCCTCACGATACGCCAACGTCCTGACTTTC.

This rearrangement joins TRBV28 to TRBJ1-5; D might be TRBD1 (5 bases). This CDR3 has 15 residues. V lost 8 bases and J 4 bases, leaving 18 bases between the germline ends. Germline V gene data show CDR1 as MDHEN and CDR2 as SYDVKM. CDR3 in amino acids: CASLGQAFENQPQHF. CDR3 nucleotides: TGTGCCAGCCTGGGGCAGGCCTTTGAGAATCAGCCCCAGCATTTT.

The gene calls are TRBV3-1 (or the pseudogene TRBV3-2) and TRBJ1-5; a weak D match, TRBD1 (5 bases). This CDR3 region has 15 residues. The V gene's germline CDR1 is LGHDT and CDR2 YNNKEL (reference sequence). V lost 0 bases, J lost 7 bases, and 13 bases lay in between. The CDR3 sequence is CASSQDSRARQPQHF. The CDR3 DNA reads TGTGCCAGCAGCCAAGATAGCAGGGCTAGGCAGCCCCAGCATTTT.

The chain is built from TRBV30 and TRBJ2-7; 11 nucleotides match TRBD1. The CDR3 runs to 16 residues. V lost 0 bases, J lost 4 bases, and 8 bases stayed unmatched. The germline gives CDR1 GTSNPN, CDR2 SVGIG (reference sequence). The DNA of the CDR3 is TGTGCCTGGAGTGTCCGGGTGGGACAGGGGGGTTACGAGCAGTACTTC. Residues: CAWSVRVGQGGYEQYF. Full variable domain (outside the CDR3, taken from reference TRBV30 and TRBJ2-7): SQTIHQWPATLVQPVGSPLSLECTVEGTSNPNLYWYRQAAGRGLQLLFYSVGIGQISSEVPQNLSASRPQDRQFILSSKKLLLSDSGFYLCAWSVRVGQGGYEQYFGPGTRLTVT.

The chain joins TRBV4-2 to TRBJ2-7, with 9 nucleotides matching TRBD2. The CDR3 length is 17 residues. Germline V lookup: CDR1 LGHNA, CDR2 YNFKEQ. Trimming cost V 2 bases and J 3 bases; bases outside gene matches: 11. The CDR3 nucleotides read TGTGCCAGCAGCCAATTGTTTAGCGGGAGCCGTAGCTACGAGCAGTACTTC. It codes for CASSQLFSGSRSYEQYF.

This clone came up a few times. The chain links TRBV6-2 or TRBV6-3 to TRBJ2-3, with D uncertain. Germline-derived CDR1 and CDR2 are MNHEY and SVGEGT. This CDR3 spans 13 amino acids. Trimming cost V 4 bases and J 3 bases, with 8 bases left between them. This chain's CDR3 is CASSFQVTDTQYF. As DNA, the CDR3 is TGTGCCAGCAGTTTCCAAGTAACAGATACGCAGTATTTT.

The rearrangement joins TRBV18 to TRBJ1-2; D is uncertain. The CDR3 is made up of 13 amino acids. Germline CDR1 and CDR2: KGHSH and LQKENI. Trimming took 2 bases from V and 4 from J, leaving 8 bases between them. The DNA of the CDR3 is TGTGCCAGCTCACCAGACTGGGGCTATGGCTACACCTTC. This translates into CASSPDWGYGYTF.

Here the CDR3 DNA reads TGCGCCAGCAGCGACCGGGACCCCGCAAGAGATGAGCAGTTCTTC. Translating it yields CASSDRDPARDEQFF. This chain uses TRBV5-1 with TRBJ2-1; perhaps D is TRBD1 or TRBD2 (5 bases each). The V end lost 4 bases, the J end lost 8 bases, and 19 bases lay between the germline ends. The CDR3 is 15 residues long. The V gene's germline CDR1 is SGHRS and CDR2 YFSETQ.

This chain connects TRBV6-4 to TRBJ1-2; the D is unclear. V lost 3 bases, J lost 0 bases, and 8 bases lay in between. Germline V gene sequence: CDR1 MRHNA, CDR2 SNTAGT. The CDR3 totals 14 residues. This CDR3 is CASSEGPTNYGYTF. In DNA, the CDR3 is TGTGCCAGCAGTGAAGGGCCAACTAACTATGGCTACACCTTC.

The chain joins TRBV30 to TRBJ2-5; 12 nucleotides line up with TRBD2. Per the germline V gene, CDR1 is GTSNPN and CDR2 is SVGIG (reference sequence). The CDR3 covers 19 residues. Trimming removed 1 base from V and 6 bases from J; junction bases left unmatched: 18. The CDR3 sequence is CAWSGPASGRAYLSKTQYF. The CDR3 DNA reads as TGTGCCTGGAGTGGCCCGGCTAGCGGGAGGGCCTACCTGTCGAAGACCCAGTACTTC.

The rearrangement uses TRBV6-5 and TRBJ2-5, with 10 bases aligning to TRBD2. The germline gives CDR1 MNHEY, CDR2 SVGAGI. The CDR3 has 15 amino acids. After removal of 6 bases from V and 2 bases from J, the junction contained 6 bases not matched to a gene. CDR3 DNA sequence: TGTGCCAGCAGCTCGCTAGCGGGGGAGCAAGAGACCCAGTACTTC. Translated, it gives CASSSLAGEQETQYF.

This clone has only a few counts. The rearrangement joins TRBV10-3 to TRBJ1-1; maybe TRBD1 (5 bases). This CDR3 spans 14 amino acids. The V end lost 0 bases, the J end lost 1 base, and 6 bases lay between the germline ends. The germline V gene encodes CDR1 ENHRY and CDR2 SYGVKD. The CDR3 DNA reads as TGTGCCATCAGTGAGTCCGGACAGAACACTGAAGCTTTCTTT. Its protein product is CAISESGQNTEAFF.

This clone was seen a few times. The chain uses TRBV5-1 and TRBJ1-2; D unclear. Germline V lookup: CDR1 SGHRS, CDR2 YFSETQ. CDR3 length: 13 residues. V was shortened by 4 bases and J by 4 bases, with 11 bases between the two germline ends. The DNA for the CDR3 is TGCGCCAGCAGCCCCGACACTTCCTATGGCTACACCTTC. Protein: CASSPDTSYGYTF. Full variable domain (missing parts from reference TRBV5-1 and TRBJ1-2): KAGVTQTPRYLIKTRGQQVTLSCSPISGHRSVSWYQQTPGQGLQFLFEYFSETQRNKGNFPGRFSGRQFSNSRSEMNVSTLELGDSALYLCASSPDTSYGYTFGSGTRLTVV.

The chain combines TRBV4-2 with TRBJ1-2; 7 bases align to TRBD1. CDR1 is LGHNA, CDR2 YNFKEQ, per germline. The CDR3 totals 15 residues. V lost 3 bases, J lost 8 bases, and 12 bases stayed unmatched. Here the CDR3 DNA reads TGTGCCAGCAGCCAGGACAGGTCCCTACCTTACGGCTACACCTTC. It yields the protein CASSQDRSLPYGYTF.